These 13 T cell receptor beta chains originate from one sample sequenced in a study of blood T cells in healthy people across ages. Primed by a sample-barcoded 5' primer and a J-beta primer mix, a second PCR proceeded for about 6 to 11 cycles. One entry per CDR3 protein results from TCRdb running MiXCR on the 5' RACE reads. The repertoire has roughly 1,800,000 distinct CDR3 sequences, just under 50% of them found once; the top ten carry less than 2.5%. The specimen sequenced was blood. Receptors originate from a woman in her forties in good health.

This clonotype was seen only a few times. The rearrangement uses TRBV11-2 and TRBJ1-6; no firm D call. The V end lost 5 bases, the J end lost 0 bases, and 14 bases lay between the germline ends. The CDR3 sequence is 17 residues long. Germline CDR1 is SGHAT and CDR2 is FQNNGV. The CDR3 DNA sequence: TGTGCCAGCAGCGACCCGGACGTAAGCTCCTATAATTCACCCCTCCACTTT. Protein sequence: CASSDPDVSSYNSPLHF.

V is TRBV28 and J is TRBJ2-3; the match to TRBD2 covers 9 bases. This CDR3 is built from 16 residues. CDR1 is MDHEN and CDR2 is SYDVKM in the germline V gene. Trimming cost V 4 bases and J 0 bases; bases outside gene matches: 5. The CDR3 nucleotides are TGTGCCAGCAGTTCCAGAGCGGGGGGAAGCACAGATACGCAGTATTTT. The encoded protein is CASSSRAGGSTDTQYF.

The V gene is TRBV7-2, the J gene TRBJ1-2; D is unclear. V was clipped by 0 bases and J by 8 bases, with 13 bases between them. Germline CDR1 is SGHTA and CDR2 is FQGNSA. The CDR3 runs to 14 residues. CDR3 region: CASSLARSSGGYTF. The DNA for the CDR3 is TGTGCCAGCAGCTTAGCCCGGTCCTCGGGAGGCTACACCTTC.

This chain joins TRBV6-5 and TRBJ1-4; no firm D call. V dropped 4 bases and J dropped 7 bases, with 13 bases sitting between them. The germline gives CDR1 MNHEY, CDR2 SVGAGI. The CDR3 runs 14 residues. CDR3 bases: TGTGCCAGCAGTTCTCCTCTCGAGGGTGAAAAACTGTTTTTT. Encoded protein: CASSSPLEGEKLFF.

The CDR3 region is CASSLGDRPLGETQYF. The CDR3 bases are TGTGCCAGCAGCTTAGGAGACAGACCCCTAGGCGAGACCCAGTACTTC. V usage is TRBV7-2 and J usage is TRBJ2-5; D might be TRBD1 (5 bases). Germline V gene lookup returns CDR1 SGHTA and CDR2 FQGNSA. CDR3 length equals 16 residues. Trimming removed 1 base at V and 5 bases at J, with 17 bases between.

The chain employs TRBV20-1 and TRBJ2-7; 10 positions agree with TRBD2. Looked up from germline, CDR1 is DFQATT and CDR2 is SNEGSKA (reference sequence). After removal of 3 bases from V and 3 bases from J, the junction contained 8 bases not matched to a gene. CDR3 length: 15 residues. CDR3 DNA sequence: TGCAGTGCTAGTTTGACTAGCGGGCGCTTCTACGAGCAGTACTTC. This sequence encodes CSASLTSGRFYEQYF.

The gene calls are TRBV5-1 and TRBJ2-1; 8 bases align to TRBD1. Germline loops: CDR1 SGHRS, CDR2 YFSETQ. The CDR3 has 15 amino acids. Trimming cost V 2 bases and J 5 bases; bases outside gene matches: 6. As DNA, the CDR3 is TGCGCCAGCAGCTTCGTTCCGGACAGGGACAATGAGCAGTTCTTC. Encoded protein: CASSFVPDRDNEQFF.

The V and J genes are TRBV29-1 and TRBJ2-5, with D possibly being TRBD1 (5 bases). Germline CDR1 reads SQVTM; CDR2 reads ANQGSEA. The germline V and J ends were trimmed by 2 bases and 4 bases, with 23 bases remaining between them. This CDR3 is built from 17 residues. The CDR3 sequence is CSVETLLDSRSRETQYF. CDR3 nucleotides: TGCAGCGTTGAAACGTTATTAGACAGCAGGTCACGAGAGACCCAGTACTTC.

The gene calls are TRBV7-9 and TRBJ2-3; D is unresolved. With 5 bases removed from V and 5 bases from J, the gap between germline ends came to 17 bases. Germline CDR1 SEHNR, CDR2 FQNEAQ (reference sequence). The CDR3 consists of 15 residues. The CDR3 bases are TGTGCCAGCAGCGAGAGGACGTTCGTGAGAGATACGCAGTATTTT. It translates to CASSERTFVRDTQYF.

This clonotype has just a few counts. This chain's CDR3 is CASSFGGQGAIYEQYF. As DNA, the CDR3 is TGTGCCAGCAGCTTCGGGGGACAAGGGGCGATCTACGAGCAGTACTTC. The chain is built from TRBV5-5 and TRBJ2-7, with D perhaps assigned TRBD1 or TRBD2 (6 bases each). The ends were cut back, 2 bases at V and 3 bases at J, with 18 bases in the middle. Looked up from germline, CDR1 is SGHKS and CDR2 is YYEKEE (reference sequence). CDR3 size: 16 residues.

The rearrangement joins TRBV29-1 to TRBJ2-5; the D gene is possibly TRBD1 (6 bases). Trimming left V 8 bases short and J 4 bases short, with 14 bases between. Germline V gives CDR1 SQVTM, CDR2 ANQGSEA. CDR3 length equals 12 residues. CDR3 nucleotides: TGCAGCACCTGGACAGATTTAGAGACCCAGTACTTC. It encodes CSTWTDLETQYF.

Concerning this clonotype itself: Its ends do not fully match the called genes, so a read error is possible. J is TRBJ2-7 and V is TRBV7-2; D gene uncertain. Germline CDR1 and CDR2: SGHTA and FQGNSA. This CDR3 is 13 amino acids long. CDR3 DNA sequence: TGTCCCAGCAGCCTCGAGACGGAACGAGCCCTGTACTTC. Its translation: CPSSLETERALYF.

The chain is built from TRBV6-2 or TRBV6-3 and TRBJ2-1; a possible D gene is TRBD2 (6 bases). V shed 8 bases and J shed 1 base, with 21 bases lying between them. Germline V gene data show CDR1 as MNHEY and CDR2 as SVGEGT. The CDR3 has 17 amino acids. The CDR3 protein is CASGTDPGGRSYNEQFF. Written as DNA, the CDR3 is TGTGCCAGCGGAACTGATCCCGGGGGACGATCCTACAATGAGCAGTTCTTC.